A selection of T cell receptor beta chains follows, all from one sample in a study of T cell responses to AZD1222 COVID-19 vaccine. Method: immunoSEQ multiplex PCR; TCRdb's copy keeps in-frame clones and lacks some. The table shows under 20,000 clones, with less than 90% occurring only once. Here the sequenced sample was peripheral blood, taken 28 days after the second AZD1222 dose. The receptor source for this set is an adult who received the AZD1222 COVID-19 vaccine. The CDR3 runs from the conserved cysteine through the conserved F or W. Where a row states a size, it is once, few, many or the class of an expanded clone; other rows omit it.

>.|TRBV7-6
CASSPTSGPYNEQFF
>once|TRBV7-2
CASSYPGAYEQYF
>.|TRBV11-2
CASSPRSIRNSSGNTIYF
>once|TRBV28
CASSVFYGYTF
>once|TRBV7-2
CASTLSDRVAYNEQFF
>.|TRBV9
CASSPSTSSYEQYF
>.|TRBV2
CASSDSGRAVTEQYF
>.|TRBV7-2
CASRERGSTGSGYGYTF
>.|TRBV6-5
CASSYGGNNEKLFF
>once|TRBV5-8
CASSSGLSYSNQPQHF
>.|TRBV7-2
CASSLGMVETQYF
>.|TRBV7-7
CASSLGGFPPDTQYF
>.|TRBV30
CAWSVQGNSPLHF